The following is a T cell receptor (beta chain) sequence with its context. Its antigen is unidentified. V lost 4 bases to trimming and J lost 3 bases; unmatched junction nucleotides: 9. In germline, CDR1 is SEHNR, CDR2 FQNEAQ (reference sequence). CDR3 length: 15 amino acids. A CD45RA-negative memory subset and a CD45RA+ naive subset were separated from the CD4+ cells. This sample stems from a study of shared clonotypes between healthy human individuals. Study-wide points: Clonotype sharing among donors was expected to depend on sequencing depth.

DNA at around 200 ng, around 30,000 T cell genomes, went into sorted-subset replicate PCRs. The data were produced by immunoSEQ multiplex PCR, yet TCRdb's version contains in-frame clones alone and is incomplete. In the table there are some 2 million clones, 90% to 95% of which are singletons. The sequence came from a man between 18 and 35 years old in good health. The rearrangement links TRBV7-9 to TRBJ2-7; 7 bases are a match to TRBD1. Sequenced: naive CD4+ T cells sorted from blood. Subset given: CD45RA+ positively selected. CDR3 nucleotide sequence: TGTGCCAGCAGCTGGGGCTCAGGGGGAATCTACGAGCAGTACTTC. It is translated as CASSWGSGGIYEQYF. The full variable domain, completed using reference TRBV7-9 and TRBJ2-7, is DTGVSQNPRHKITKRGQNVTFRCDPISEHNRLYWYRQTLGQGPEFLTYFQNEAQLEKSRLLSDRFSAERPKGSFSTLEIQRTEQGDSAMYLCASSWGSGGIYEQYFGPGTRLTVT.